Below, 21 T cell receptor beta chains from the same sample are listed, as sequenced in a study of cytomegalovirus exposure and HLA in healthy donors. The assay was immunoSEQ multiplex PCR, and TCRdb's table has in-frame clones only and misses some. The sample holds 330,000 or so clones, just over 85% seen once. The sequenced sample consisted of PBMCs. All receptors come from a woman between 18 and 29 years old in good health and CMV-seronegative.

This rearrangement joins TRBV28 to TRBJ2-4; 9 bases line up with TRBD1. Per germline, CDR1 MDHEN and CDR2 SYDVKM. V trimming: 3 bases; J trimming: 8 bases; junction bases outside the gene matches: 5. The CDR3 covers 14 residues. The CDR3 reads CASSLGQGGDIQYF. DNA of the CDR3: TGTGCCAGCAGTTTGGGACAGGGAGGTGACATTCAGTACTTC.

V usage is TRBV7-2 and J usage is TRBJ1-4; D may be TRBD1 (5 bases). The germline CDR1 and CDR2 sequences are SGHTA and FQGNSA. V was clipped by 4 bases and J by 8 bases, with 23 bases between them. The CDR3 extends over 17 amino acids. The CDR3 protein is CASSSNAVDNWGEKLFF. The CDR3 region has the DNA TGTGCCAGCAGCTCCAACGCGGTGGACAACTGGGGAGAAAAACTGTTTTTT.

V usage is TRBV7-2 and J usage is TRBJ2-7; TRBD2 might be the D (6 bases). V gave up 4 bases and J gave up 7 bases, with 20 bases separating them. Germline CDR1 reads SGHTA; CDR2 reads FQGNSA. The CDR3 is 15 amino acids. CDR3 sequence (DNA): TGTGCCAGCAGCTCGAGGACTACTCTCGGTGATGAGCAGTACTTC. Translating it yields CASSSRTTLGDEQYF.

The chain employs TRBV7-3 and TRBJ2-7; TRBD2 aligns across 13 bases. This CDR3 is 19 amino acids long. V lost 4 bases to trimming and J lost 6 bases; unmatched junction nucleotides: 18. Germline loops: CDR1 SGHTA, CDR2 FQGTGA. Written as DNA, the CDR3 is TGTGCCAGCAGCTCCCTCCGGAGACTAGCGGGAGGACGGGGGAGCGAGCAGTACTTC. Its protein product is CASSSLRRLAGGRGSEQYF.

The V call is TRBV9, the J call TRBJ2-2; TRBD2 matches at 7 bases. The V gene end was trimmed by 2 bases and the J gene end by 4 bases; junction bases not matched to a gene: 5. This CDR3 comprises 15 residues. The germline CDR1 and CDR2 sequences are SGDLS and YYNGEE. The DNA of the CDR3 is TGTGCCAGCAGCGTCCGGGACTACCTCACCGGGGAGCTGTTTTTT. This translates into CASSVRDYLTGELFF.

The chain has TRBV1 and TRBJ2-2; the listed D gene, TRBD2, was not tested against the DNA. TRBV1 is a pseudogene locus. The CDR3 contains 16 residues. The CDR3 sequence: CTSSQADSLRTGELFF. CDR3 DNA: TGCACCAGCAGCCAAGCGGACTCCCTGAGGACCGGGGAGCTGTTTTTT.

This clone was counted many times. The CDR3 region has the DNA TGTGCCAGCAGTGAACAAAGGAGGAATGAGCAGTTCTTC. Encoded protein: CASSEQRRNEQFF. V usage is TRBV6-1 and J usage is TRBJ2-1, with D tentatively TRBD2 (5 bases). The CDR3 is made up of 13 amino acids. Germline lookup yields CDR1 MNHNS and CDR2 SASEGT. V was shortened by 2 bases and J by 7 bases, with 9 bases between the two germline ends.

This sequence joins TRBV7-8 and TRBJ2-2; weak D call: TRBD2 (6 bases). Per germline, CDR1 SGHVS and CDR2 FQNEAQ. V shed 5 bases and J shed 4 bases, with 23 bases lying between them. The CDR3 extends over 18 amino acids. This chain's CDR3 is CASSPLRPSAELTGELFF. CDR3 nucleotide sequence: TGTGCCAGCAGCCCGCTGCGGCCTAGCGCAGAACTCACCGGGGAGCTGTTTTTT.

The V call is TRBV10-1, the J call TRBJ2-3; D is perhaps TRBD1 (5 bases). V was clipped by 6 bases and J by 8 bases, with 12 bases between them. This CDR3 is built from 12 residues. CDR1 and CDR2 from the germline V gene are WNHNN and SYGVQD (reference sequence). DNA of the CDR3: TGCGCCAGCAGGCCCCCCCAGGGTACGCAGTATTTT. It translates to CASRPPQGTQYF.

This clone was recorded many times. The chain has TRBV27 and TRBJ2-1, with 8 positions matching TRBD1. V gave up 4 bases and J gave up 4 bases; unmatched junction bases: 3. The germline V gene encodes CDR1 MNHEY and CDR2 SMNVEV (reference sequence). This CDR3 comprises 14 residues. CDR3 bases: TGTGCCAGCAGTTGGACAGGGTCTTACAATGAGCAGTTCTTC. This codes for CASSWTGSYNEQFF.

V gene TRBV28 combines with J gene TRBJ2-2; TRBD2 matches 8 bases. The CDR3 length is 14 residues. Germline V CDR1 and CDR2: MDHEN, SYDVKM. J gave up 0 bases and V 6 bases, and 0 bases lay outside the gene matches. The CDR3 bases are TGTGCCAGCAGGGGACTAGCGAACACCGGGGAGCTGTTTTTT. This sequence encodes CASRGLANTGELFF.

The V and J genes are TRBV7-9 and TRBJ2-2; TRBD1 aligns across 7 bases. The CDR3 has 16 amino acids. CDR1 and CDR2 from the germline V gene are SEHNR and FQNEAQ (reference sequence). J gave up 1 base and V 1 base, and 3 bases lay outside the gene matches. The CDR3 DNA reads as TGTGCCAGCAGCTTAGAGACAGGGATGAACACCGGGGAGCTGTTTTTT. It yields the protein CASSLETGMNTGELFF.

The rearrangement joins TRBV6-1 to TRBJ2-2; 8 bases align to TRBD2. Germline CDR1 reads MNHNS; CDR2 reads SASEGT. The junction had 0 bases not matched to a gene; V was cut back by 6 bases and J by 3 bases. This CDR3 is built from 13 residues. The CDR3 protein is CASSGRDTGELFF. The DNA of the CDR3 is TGTGCCAGCAGCGGGAGGGACACCGGGGAGCTGTTTTTT.

The gene calls are TRBV10-2 and TRBJ2-5; D possibly corresponds to TRBD2 (6 bases). The CDR3 length is 14 residues. Trimming cost V 5 bases and J 1 base, with 11 bases left between them. In germline, CDR1 is WSHSY, CDR2 SAAADI. The CDR3 loop is CASSWTGVQETQYF. CDR3 in DNA: TGCGCCAGCAGTTGGACGGGAGTCCAAGAGACCCAGTACTTC.

The chain carries TRBV4-3 and TRBJ1-2; D possibly corresponds to TRBD1 (5 bases). This CDR3 spans 16 amino acids. V was pared by 0 bases and J by 2 bases, with 13 bases between. From germline, CDR1 is LGHNA and CDR2 YSLEER. The CDR3 protein is CASSQDYGAMNYGYTF. The DNA of the CDR3 is TGCGCCAGCAGCCAAGATTATGGGGCCATGAACTATGGCTACACCTTC.

V usage is TRBV19 and J usage is TRBJ2-3; no definite D call. The CDR3 consists of 15 residues. Germline values: CDR1 LNHDA, CDR2 SQIVND (reference sequence). Trimming cost V 5 bases and J 3 bases, with 15 bases left between them. The CDR3 nucleotides read TGTGCCAGTAGTGAGGTAGTCGGGTTTACAGATACGCAGTATTTT. Residues: CASSEVVGFTDTQYF. Full variable domain (missing parts from reference TRBV19 and TRBJ2-3): DGGITQSPKYLFRKEGQNVTLSCEQNLNHDAMYWYRQDPGQGLRLIYYSQIVNDFQKGDIAEGYSVSREKKESFPLTVTSAQKNPTAFYLCASSEVVGFTDTQYFGPGTRLTVL.

The chain couples TRBV27 to TRBJ2-2; the D gene is possibly TRBD2 (6 bases). The germline CDR1 and CDR2 sequences are MNHEY and SMNVEV (reference sequence). Trimming stripped 5 bases from V and 3 bases from J, with 16 bases between. This CDR3 is built from 16 residues. The CDR3 is CASSLQSGRYTGELFF. The DNA for the CDR3 is TGTGCCAGCAGTCTCCAATCGGGGAGGTACACCGGGGAGCTGTTTTTT.

In this sample, this clone turned up a few times. The chain employs TRBV10-3 and TRBJ1-5, with D perhaps matching TRBD1 (6 bases). Germline V CDR1 and CDR2: ENHRY, SYGVKD. The CDR3 length is 16 residues. Trimming removed 0 bases from V and 5 bases from J, with 14 bases in between. CDR3 residues: CAISESRTGWDQPQHF. The CDR3 nucleotides are TGTGCCATCAGTGAGTCTAGAACAGGGTGGGATCAGCCCCAGCATTTT.

V gene TRBV11-1 combines with J gene TRBJ2-4; 11 bases line up with TRBD2. The J segment lost 3 bases and the V segment lost 5 bases, leaving 12 bases of the junction unmatched. The V gene's germline CDR1 is SGHAT and CDR2 FQDESV (reference sequence). This CDR3 has 18 amino acids. CDR3 bases: TGTGCCAGCAGCCCCCCGACTAGCGGGGTGGGTGGCAAAAACATTCAGTACTTC. Translating it yields CASSPPTSGVGGKNIQYF. The full variable domain, completed using reference TRBV11-1 and TRBJ2-4, is EAEVAQSPRYKITEKSQAVAFWCDPISGHATLYWYRQILGQGPELLVQFQDESVVDDSQLPKDRFSAERLKGVDSTLKIQPAELGDSAMYLCASSPPTSGVGGKNIQYFGAGTRLSVL.

This chain joins TRBV28 and TRBJ2-1; a possible D gene is TRBD2 (5 bases). V dropped 7 bases and J dropped 9 bases, with 25 bases sitting between them. The CDR3 has 16 residues. Germline CDR1 reads MDHEN; CDR2 reads SYDVKM. The CDR3 loop reads CASTSEGGYLRVEQFF. In DNA form, the CDR3 reads TGTGCCAGCACCTCCGAGGGCGGTTACCTTCGGGTTGAGCAGTTCTTC.

V usage is TRBV11-2 and J usage is TRBJ1-2; 7 bases are a match to TRBD1. V lost 5 bases and J lost 0; bases outside the gene matches: 15. Germline V gene lookup returns CDR1 SGHAT and CDR2 FQNNGV. The CDR3 length is 18 residues. CDR3 amino acids: CASSTLRQGTKANYGYTF. CDR3 DNA sequence: TGTGCCAGCAGCACCTTGCGACAGGGCACTAAAGCTAACTATGGCTACACCTTC.